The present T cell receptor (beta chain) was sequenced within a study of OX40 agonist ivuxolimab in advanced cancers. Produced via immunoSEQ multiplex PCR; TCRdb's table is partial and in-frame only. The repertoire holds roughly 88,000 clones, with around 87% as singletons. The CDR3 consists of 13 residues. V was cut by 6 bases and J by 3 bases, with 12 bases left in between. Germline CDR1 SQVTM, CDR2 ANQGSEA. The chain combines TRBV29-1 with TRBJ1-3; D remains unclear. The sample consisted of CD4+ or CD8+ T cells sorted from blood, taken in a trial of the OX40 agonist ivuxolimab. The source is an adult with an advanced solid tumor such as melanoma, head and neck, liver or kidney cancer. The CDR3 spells CSVEGSGGNTIYF. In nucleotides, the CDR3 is TGCAGCGTAGAGGGATCGGGTGGAAACACCATATATTTT. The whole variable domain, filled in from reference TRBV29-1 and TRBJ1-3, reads SAVISQKPSRDICQRGTSLTIQCQVDSQVTMMFWYRQQPGQSLTLIATANQGSEATYESGFVIDKFPISRPNLTFSTLTVSNMSPEDSSIYLCSVEGSGGNTIYFGEGSWLTVV.